This T cell receptor (beta chain) was retrieved from a study of regulatory T cells in long-lasting Graves disease. Study observations and caveats: Whereas new patients shared some 970 public clonotypes, persistent patients shared more, at about 2,500.

Germline-derived CDR1 and CDR2 are MGHDK and SYGVNS. V gave up 3 bases and J gave up 3 bases, with 7 bases separating them. CDR3 length equals 13 residues. A remark on this clonotype: The antigen is undetermined.

Construction of TCR beta libraries relied on iRepertoire HTBI primers and on Arm-PCR targeting CDR3 regions. TCRdb re-called the multiplex PCR reads with MiXCR, one entry per CDR3 protein. The sample includes hundreds of thousands of distinct CDR3 sequences, about 16% of them seen just once. Time point: newly diagnosed GD, antithyroid drugs for less than 3 months. PBMC-derived RNA was used for the TCR library. The data also belong to a second study, concerning T cells in Graves' hyperthyroidism and ophthalmopathy. This second study says: Primed by the HTBI set, a first-round RT-PCR was run on the TCR CDR3.

The sample was peripheral blood mononuclear cells (PBMCs), taken at new diagnosis, from a patient treated with antithyroid drugs. The chain is built from TRBV25-1 and TRBJ2-3, with a weak D call TRBD2 (5 bases). The origin of this receptor is a woman in her forties or fifties with Graves disease. CDR3 DNA sequence: TGTGCCAGCAGTGAGAGGGTAACAGATACGCAGTATTTT. This sequence encodes CASSERVTDTQYF.